Presented here are 3 T cell receptor beta chains from one specimen sequenced in a study of radiotherapy plus CTLA-4 blockade in lung cancer. Using immunoSEQ multiplex PCR, the repertoire was profiled, and TCRdb retains in-frame clones only, with some absent. This table has 90,000 to 100,000 clones, around 74% appearing once. The specimen comprised peripheral blood, sampled from a patient treated with radiotherapy plus ipilimumab. The receptors come from a human donor with non-small cell lung cancer who had a partial response to radiotherapy plus ipilimumab. Some clones in this sample may be carry-over from other donors' samples.

Only one count was recorded for this clone. The V call is TRBV19, the J call TRBJ1-2; 9 bases map to TRBD1. The length of the CDR3 is 13 residues. V dropped 5 bases and J dropped 6; count of bases not matched to a gene: 4. CDR1 and CDR2 (germline): LNHDA, SQIVND (reference sequence). The CDR3 region has the DNA TGTGCCAGTAGTGTGGGACAGGGAAATGGCTACACCTTC. It codes for CASSVGQGNGYTF.

The chain links TRBV19 to TRBJ2-5, with 7 bases fitting TRBD2. Germline lookup yields CDR1 LNHDA and CDR2 SQIVND (reference sequence). V lost 5 bases and J lost 4; bases outside the gene matches: 19. This CDR3 has 18 residues. The chain's CDR3 is CASSFQPGGAGSAETQYF. The CDR3 DNA follows: TGTGCCAGTAGTTTCCAACCCGGTGGAGCGGGGTCCGCAGAGACCCAGTACTTC.

This chain connects TRBV18 to TRBJ1-4; 7 bases map to TRBD1. The CDR3 runs 15 residues. J lost 5 bases, V lost 3 bases, and 6 bases had no gene match. In germline, CDR1 is KGHSH, CDR2 LQKENI. In nucleotides, the CDR3 is TGTGCCAGCTCACCGACGAACAGGGGAAATGAAAAACTGTTTTTT. Protein sequence: CASSPTNRGNEKLFF. The full variable domain, with the rest looked up from reference TRBV18 and TRBJ1-4, is NAGVMQNPRHLVRRRGQEARLRCSPMKGHSHVYWYRQLPEEGLKFMVYLQKENIIDESGMPKERFSAEFPKEGPSILRIQQVVRGDSAAYFCASSPTNRGNEKLFFGSGTQLSVL.